Below are 11 T cell receptor beta chains sequenced from a single sample in a study of OX40 agonist ivuxolimab in advanced cancers. TCRdb's table, derived via immunoSEQ multiplex PCR, lists solely in-frame clones and lacks some. The profile shows about 34,000 clones, around 83% of them singletons. Sequences were derived from CD4+ or CD8+ T cells sorted from blood, sampled in a trial of the OX40 agonist ivuxolimab. The receptors come from an adult with an advanced solid tumor such as melanoma, head and neck, liver or kidney cancer.

The CDR3 reads CASSQRDSNQPQHF. The CDR3 region has the DNA TGTGCCAGCAGTCAACGGGACTCAAATCAGCCCCAGCATTTT. The chain links TRBV6-6 to TRBJ1-5; D may be TRBD1 (5 bases). The CDR3 consists of 14 residues. Germline V lookup: CDR1 MNHNY, CDR2 SVGAGI (reference sequence). V was shortened by 5 bases and J by 4 bases, with 12 bases between the two germline ends.

V and J are TRBV5-1 and TRBJ2-1; 9 bases map to TRBD2. The CDR3 has 15 residues. CDR1 and CDR2 from the germline V gene are SGHRS and YFSETQ. Trimming cost V 0 bases and J 6 bases; bases outside gene matches: 4. Here the CDR3 reads CASSLVVAGANEQFF. CDR3 nucleotide sequence: TGCGCCAGCAGCTTGGTGGTAGCGGGGGCCAATGAGCAGTTCTTC.

In its sample, this clone was seen once. The CDR3 loop reads CASSRGGGSYEQYF. As DNA, the CDR3 is TGTGCCAGCTCTCGGGGGGGTGGATCCTACGAGCAGTACTTC. V usage is TRBV7-2 and J usage is TRBJ2-7; 8 bases line up with TRBD2. V was clipped by 8 bases and J by 1 base; unmatched bases: 7. Germline CDR1 is SGHTA and CDR2 is FQGNSA. The CDR3 loop spans 14 amino acids.

The rearrangement joins TRBV4-3 to TRBJ2-5; the match to TRBD1 covers 7 bases. From germline, CDR1 is LGHNA and CDR2 YSLEER. Trimming took 2 bases from V and 5 from J; bases not matched to a gene: 5. The CDR3 is 14 residues long. The CDR3 DNA sequence: TGCGCCAGCAGCCAACAGACAGGGCGGGAGACCCAGTACTTC. This translates into CASSQQTGRETQYF.

In this sample, this clone turned up once. The chain uses TRBV19 and TRBJ2-7; maybe TRBD2 (5 bases). Deletions cut 6 bases from V and 6 bases from J, with 15 bases between. CDR3 size: 13 residues. Germline CDR1 is LNHDA and CDR2 is SQIVND (reference sequence). The CDR3, as DNA: TGTGCCAGTAGCGACCGTCGGGGTCGCGAGCAGTACTTC. Amino acids: CASSDRRGREQYF.

The V and J genes are TRBV5-4 and TRBJ2-1, with TRBD2 identical over 8 bases. With 7 bases clipped from V and 6 bases from J, the junction kept 12 bases outside the gene matches. This CDR3 has 15 amino acids. CDR1 is SGHNT and CDR2 is YYREEE in the germline V gene (reference sequence). The CDR3 protein is CASGSGTRGPNEQFF. In DNA, the CDR3 is TGTGCCAGCGGATCTGGGACTAGAGGTCCCAATGAGCAGTTCTTC.

This clone appeared once. This chain connects TRBV14 to TRBJ1-1; perhaps TRBD1 as D (5 bases). The CDR3 is made up of 14 amino acids. V was shortened by 1 base and J by 4 bases, with 10 bases between the two germline ends. Germline V gene data show CDR1 as SGHDN and CDR2 as FVKESK. The CDR3 loop is CASSQVAGGTEAFF. DNA of the CDR3: TGTGCCAGCAGCCAAGTAGCTGGGGGCACTGAAGCTTTCTTT.

V gene TRBV30 combines with J gene TRBJ1-4, with a weak D call TRBD1 (5 bases). CDR1 and CDR2 from the germline V gene are GTSNPN and SVGIG (reference sequence). The CDR3 is 13 residues long. The V end was cut by 1 base, the J end by 2 bases, with 5 bases between. This chain's CDR3 is CAWSGGTNEKLFF. The CDR3 coding sequence is TGTGCCTGGAGTGGGGGGACTAATGAAAAACTGTTTTTT.

The V call is TRBV9, the J call TRBJ1-2; 7 bases agree with TRBD1. J lost 5 bases, V lost 4 bases, and 8 bases had no gene match. CDR1 SGDLS and CDR2 YYNGEE come from the germline V gene. This CDR3 contains 14 residues. CDR3: CASSPQGGQYGYTF. CDR3 in DNA: TGTGCCAGCAGCCCTCAGGGGGGACAGTATGGCTACACCTTC.

The table lists this clone with a few counts. This chain joins TRBV18 and TRBJ2-7; 13 bases agree with TRBD2. The CDR3 runs 15 residues. Germline V gene sequence: CDR1 KGHSH, CDR2 LQKENI. With 2 bases clipped from V and 5 bases from J, the junction kept 3 bases outside the gene matches. The CDR3 sequence is CASSPRTSGSNEQYF. As DNA, the CDR3 is TGTGCCAGCTCACCAAGGACTAGCGGGAGCAACGAGCAGTACTTC. The whole variable domain, remainder taken from reference TRBV18 and TRBJ2-7, is NAGVMQNPRHLVRRRGQEARLRCSPMKGHSHVYWYRQLPEEGLKFMVYLQKENIIDESGMPKERFSAEFPKEGPSILRIQQVVRGDSAAYFCASSPRTSGSNEQYFGPGTRLTVT.

This clone was seen a handful of times. The chain combines TRBV6-6 with TRBJ1-5, with TRBD1 as a possible D gene (6 bases). Trimming cost V 7 bases and J 3 bases, with 13 bases left between them. Germline V gene sequence: CDR1 MNHNY, CDR2 SVGAGI (reference sequence). The CDR3 length is 14 residues. The CDR3 spells CASTSGQYNQPQHF. CDR3 bases: TGTGCCAGCACCTCCGGACAGTACAATCAGCCCCAGCATTTT.